Each of the 23 T cell receptor beta chains below was sequenced from the same sample in a study of blood T cells in healthy people across ages. Combining a sample-barcoded 5' primer with a J-beta primer mix, a second PCR ran for about 7 to 11 cycles. A single record per CDR3 protein comes from TCRdb applying MiXCR to the 5' RACE reads. The data hold under 1,100,000 distinct CDR3 sequences, with around 25% observed a single time. The same sample was also studied in work on T cells of mothers and their children.

Material for sequencing was blood. The origin of the receptors is a girl aged 2 to 9 in good health.

CDR3 bases: TGCGCCAGCAGCCACATAGGGGAGGGGGGCGAGCAGTACTTC. As protein: CASSHIGEGGEQYF. The chain combines TRBV4-1 with TRBJ2-7; D possibly corresponds to TRBD2 (7 bases). The CDR3 contains 14 residues. V lost 3 bases, J lost 6 bases, and 15 bases lay in between. CDR1 is MGHRA and CDR2 is YSYEKL in the germline V gene.

This clonotype appeared once. The chain recombines TRBV28 with TRBJ1-6, with 8 bases that match TRBD1. The CDR3 has 14 residues. Looked up from germline, CDR1 is MDHEN and CDR2 is SYDVKM. Trimming removed 5 bases from V and 9 bases from J; junction bases left unmatched: 6. The CDR3 DNA follows: TGTGCCAGCAGTCTGGGACAGGAAAGTTCACCCCTCCACTTT. Translation: CASSLGQESSPLHF.

The rearrangement joins TRBV7-2 to TRBJ2-5; 12 bases agree with TRBD1. The CDR3 sequence is 16 residues long. J gave up 6 bases and V 7 bases, and 12 bases lay outside the gene matches. The germline V gene encodes CDR1 SGHTA and CDR2 FQGNSA. The CDR3 sequence is CASNARGQGAGKTQYF. The CDR3 nucleotides are TGTGCCAGCAACGCGCGGGGACAGGGGGCCGGAAAGACCCAGTACTTC.

This clonotype was seen more than once but under ten times. At one boundary the junction diverges from the germline segment, which might be a read error. J is TRBJ2-2 and V is TRBV7-2; 8 bases are a match to TRBD1. Per germline, CDR1 SGHTA and CDR2 FQGNSA. There are 15 residues in the CDR3. This chain's CDR3 is CASSTPDRAAGKLFF. CDR3 coding DNA: TGTGCCAGCAGCACCCCGGACAGGGCGGCCGGGAAGCTGTTTTTT. The complete variable domain, with remaining parts taken from reference TRBV7-2 and TRBJ2-2, reads GAGVSQSPSNKVTEKGKDVELRCDPISGHTALYWYRQSLGQGLEFLIYFQGNSAPDKSGLPSDRFSAERTGGSVSTLTIQRTQQEDSAVYLCASSTPDRAAGKLFFGEGSRLTVL.

This clonotype has a handful of counts. This sequence joins TRBV11-3 and TRBJ2-3; no clear D gene. With 1 base removed from V and 0 bases from J, the gap between germline ends came to 5 bases. This CDR3 has 14 amino acids. Germline V CDR1 and CDR2: SGHNT, YENEEA. CDR3 protein: CASSLGHSTDTQYF. The CDR3 bases are TGTGCCAGCAGCTTAGGACACAGCACAGATACGCAGTATTTT.

For the CDR3, the DNA is TGTGCCAGCAGCGTGGCTAGCGGGGGGGCCGAAGAGCAGTTCTTC. Its translation: CASSVASGGAEEQFF. J is TRBJ2-1 and V is TRBV9; 12 nucleotides align to TRBD2. V was clipped by 2 bases and J by 10 bases; unmatched bases: 7. Germline CDR1 reads SGDLS; CDR2 reads YYNGEE. This CDR3 is built from 15 residues.

There are a few counts of this clonotype. This chain links TRBV6-5 with TRBJ1-1; no reliable D call. The CDR3 contains 14 residues. Trimming cost V 0 bases and J 6 bases, with 11 bases left between them. Germline V gene data show CDR1 as MNHEY and CDR2 as SVGAGI. The CDR3 loop is CASSYSDVSSEAFF. The CDR3 nucleotides read TGTGCCAGCAGTTACTCGGACGTGAGCTCTGAAGCTTTCTTT.

This clonotype was found a few times. CDR3: CASSRIPTALNEQFF. The CDR3 nucleotides read TGTGCCAGCAGTCGAATCCCGACGGCCTTAAATGAGCAGTTCTTC. The V gene is TRBV28, the J gene TRBJ2-1; the D is unclear. V was cut by 5 bases and J by 7 bases, with 18 bases left in between. The CDR3 runs 15 residues. Germline V gene data show CDR1 as MDHEN and CDR2 as SYDVKM.

This clonotype was found a few times. The chain combines TRBV6-2 or TRBV6-3 with TRBJ1-1; a weak D match, TRBD1 (5 bases). This CDR3 spans 16 amino acids. Trimming pared 2 bases from V and 0 bases from J, leaving 13 bases between. CDR1 and CDR2 (germline): MNHEY, SVGEGT. The CDR3, as DNA: TGTGCCAGCAGTTACGAGACAGAATACTTGAACACTGAAGCTTTCTTT. Translation: CASSYETEYLNTEAFF.

The chain employs TRBV20-1 and TRBJ2-7; 7 bases match TRBD1. J lost 9 bases, V lost 3 bases, and 20 bases had no gene match. Per the germline V gene, CDR1 is DFQATT and CDR2 is SNEGSKA (reference sequence). CDR3 length equals 16 residues. CDR3 coding DNA: TGCAGTGCTAGGCCCATGGATGGGACAGCCTCAGTGGGGCAGTACTTC. This encodes CSARPMDGTASVGQYF.

This clonotype was seen only a few times. V gene TRBV7-2 combines with J gene TRBJ2-3; 7 nucleotides align to TRBD2. V lost 5 bases to trimming and J lost 4 bases; unmatched junction nucleotides: 6. Germline CDR1 and CDR2: SGHTA and FQGNSA. The CDR3 is made up of 14 amino acids. The CDR3 DNA follows: TGTGCCAGCAGCCACCAGCGGGGCTCAGATACGCAGTATTTT. It yields the protein CASSHQRGSDTQYF.

This sequence joins TRBV29-1 and TRBJ2-1, with a weak D call TRBD1 (6 bases). Trimming removed 7 bases at V and 2 bases at J, with 9 bases between. Per the germline V gene, CDR1 is SQVTM and CDR2 is ANQGSEA. The CDR3 is made up of 12 amino acids. The CDR3 here is CSDRTAYNEQFF. Here the CDR3 DNA reads TGCAGCGACAGGACAGCCTACAATGAGCAGTTCTTC.

This clonotype showed up just a few times. A much bigger clone sits one base away, suggesting this may be a read error. This rearrangement joins TRBV4-1 to TRBJ1-2; tentative D call: TRBD1 (6 bases). The CDR3 length is 18 residues. Germline lookup yields CDR1 MGHRA and CDR2 YSYEKL. Between the trimmed V and J ends, which lost 3 bases and 1 base, there was a span of 21 bases. The CDR3 nucleotides read TGCGCCAGCAGCCACGACGGCGGGACACCTGATAGTAACTATGGCTACACCTTC. This encodes CASSHDGGTPDSNYGYTF.

This rearrangement joins TRBV6-1 to TRBJ2-1; D is possibly TRBD1 (6 bases). CDR3 size: 15 residues. V was clipped by 2 bases and J by 4 bases, with 12 bases between them. Germline CDR1 reads MNHNS; CDR2 reads SASEGT. This chain's CDR3 is CASSERGYVYNEQFF. As DNA, the CDR3 is TGTGCCAGCAGTGAAAGGGGGTACGTTTACAATGAGCAGTTCTTC.

This chain links TRBV11-2 with TRBJ2-5; D perhaps matches TRBD2 (5 bases). Trimming removed 10 bases at V and 2 bases at J, with 14 bases between. This CDR3 contains 13 residues. The germline V gene encodes CDR1 SGHAT and CDR2 FQNNGV. The CDR3 DNA is TGTGCCACGGTCCGAAGAGGGCAAGAGACCCAGTACTTC. Amino acids: CATVRRGQETQYF.

The chain carries TRBV9 and TRBJ2-5; 9 bases agree with TRBD2. CDR3 length equals 14 residues. Germline-derived CDR1 and CDR2 are SGDLS and YYNGEE. Trimming removed 3 bases from V and 3 bases from J; junction bases left unmatched: 3. This CDR3 is CASSERLAEETQYF. The DNA for the CDR3 is TGTGCCAGCAGCGAACGACTAGCGGAAGAGACCCAGTACTTC.

J is TRBJ1-4 and V is TRBV12-3 or TRBV12-4; no reliable D call. CDR3 length: 14 amino acids. V was pared by 5 bases and J by 5 bases, with 12 bases between. This CDR3 is CASSQQSLNEKLFF. The DNA for the CDR3 is TGTGCCAGCAGTCAACAGAGCCTAAATGAAAAACTGTTTTTT.

CDR3 coding DNA: TGCGCCAGCAGCTGGACTAGCGGGATTTCCTACAATGAGCAGTTCTTC. Its translation: CASSWTSGISYNEQFF. V is TRBV5-1 and J is TRBJ2-1; TRBD2 matches at 12 bases. The V gene end was trimmed by 3 bases and the J gene end by 1 base; junction bases not matched to a gene: 2. Germline-derived CDR1 and CDR2 are SGHRS and YFSETQ. The CDR3 spans 16 residues.

The chain couples TRBV6-5 to TRBJ2-5; 7 bases fit TRBD1. Per germline, CDR1 MNHEY and CDR2 SVGAGI. The V and J ends lost 2 bases and 3 bases, in that order; junction bases with no gene match: 6. This CDR3 contains 15 residues. This chain's CDR3 is CASSYGTRGKETQYF. In nucleotides, the CDR3 is TGTGCCAGCAGTTACGGGACCAGGGGGAAAGAGACCCAGTACTTC.

In regard to this clonotype: A read error may explain this, as a much larger clone is one base away. V gene TRBV7-3 combines with J gene TRBJ2-7; tentatively, D is TRBD1 or TRBD2 (7 bases each). This CDR3 is 13 amino acids long. The germline V and J ends were trimmed by 6 bases and 2 bases, with 11 bases remaining between them. Germline V gives CDR1 SGHTA, CDR2 FQGTGA. CDR3 region: CASRAGQTYEQYF. CDR3 sequence (DNA): TGTGCCAGCAGAGCGGGACAGACCTACGAGCAGTACTTC.

The genes are TRBV29-1 and TRBJ2-5; a weak D match, TRBD1 (5 bases). TRBJ2-1 matches the DNA end more closely, so the J call is doubtful. The CDR3 is 12 amino acids. Germline CDR1 and CDR2: SQVTM and ANQGSEA. This CDR3 is CSATEDGDEQFF. CDR3 coding DNA: TGCAGCGCGACAGAGGATGGGGATGAGCAGTTCTTC.

This rearrangement joins TRBV29-1 to TRBJ2-7; 8 bases match TRBD1. Germline V gene sequence: CDR1 SQVTM, CDR2 ANQGSEA. This CDR3 has 12 residues. V lost 3 bases to trimming and J lost 9 bases; unmatched junction nucleotides: 7. The CDR3 loop reads CSVDEQGVAQYF. CDR3 sequence (DNA): TGCAGCGTTGACGAACAGGGGGTAGCGCAGTACTTC.

The chain links TRBV5-1 to TRBJ2-5, with TRBD1 identical over 7 bases. This CDR3 is 16 amino acids long. Looked up from germline, CDR1 is SGHRS and CDR2 is YFSETQ. Trimming took 3 bases from V and 5 from J; bases not matched to a gene: 13. Here the CDR3 DNA reads TGCGCCAGCAGCTCGCCGGGACAGCCACGAAGGGAGACCCAGTACTTC. Translating gives CASSSPGQPRRETQYF.